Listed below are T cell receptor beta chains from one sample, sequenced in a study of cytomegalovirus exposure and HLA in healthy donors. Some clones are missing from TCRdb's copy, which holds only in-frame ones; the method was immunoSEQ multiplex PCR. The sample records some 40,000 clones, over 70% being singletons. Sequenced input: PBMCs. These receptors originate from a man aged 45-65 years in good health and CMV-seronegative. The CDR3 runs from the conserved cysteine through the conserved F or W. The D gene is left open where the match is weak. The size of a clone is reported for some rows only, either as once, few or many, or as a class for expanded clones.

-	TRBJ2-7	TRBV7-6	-	CASSSRLGSSYEQYF	TGTGCCAGCAGCTCACGACTAGGGAGCTCCTACGAGCAGTACTTC
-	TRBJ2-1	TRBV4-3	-	CASSQEGGRNNEQFF	TGCGCCAGCAGCCAAGAGGGGGGGCGCAACAATGAGCAGTTCTTC
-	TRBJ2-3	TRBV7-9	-	CASSWLGAGIADTQYF	TGTGCCAGCAGCTGGCTGGGGGCCGGGATCGCAGATACGCAGTATTTT
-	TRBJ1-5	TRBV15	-	CATSRDPGSNQPQHF	TGTGCCACCAGCAGAGATCCCGGGAGCAATCAGCCCCAGCATTTT
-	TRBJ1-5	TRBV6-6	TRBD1	CASSSRGPQPQHF	TGTGCCAGCAGTTCTAGGGGGCCTCAGCCCCAGCATTTT
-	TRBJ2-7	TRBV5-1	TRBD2	CASTKLAGGPSYEQYF	TGCGCCAGCACCAAACTAGCGGGAGGGCCCTCCTACGAGCAGTACTTC
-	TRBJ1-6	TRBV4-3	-	CASSQALGNRAGGSPLHF	TGCGCCAGCAGCCAGGCCCTGGGAAATAGAGCTGGAGGTTCACCCCTCCACTTT
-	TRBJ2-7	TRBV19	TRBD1	CASSRRQGNGEYYEQYF	TGTGCCAGTAGCCGCAGACAGGGAAACGGGGAGTACTACGAGCAGTACTTC
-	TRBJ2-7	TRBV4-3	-	CASSQDAGVLYEQYF	TGCGCCAGCAGCCAAGATGCAGGGGTCCTGTACGAGCAGTACTTC
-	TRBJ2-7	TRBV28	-	CASSLIQGGYEQYF	TGTGCCAGCAGTTTAATTCAGGGGGGTTACGAGCAGTACTTC
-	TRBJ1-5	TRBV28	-	CASSLWGGDSNQPQHF	TGTGCCAGCAGTTTATGGGGAGGAGATAGCAATCAGCCCCAGCATTTT
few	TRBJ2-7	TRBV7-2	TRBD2	CASSLQTSGTSAYEQYF	TGTGCCAGCAGCTTACAGACTAGCGGGACTTCAGCCTACGAGCAGTACTTC
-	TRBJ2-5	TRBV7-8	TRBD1	CASSPRTGGSETQYF	TGTGCCAGCAGCCCAAGGACAGGGGGTTCGGAGACCCAGTACTTC
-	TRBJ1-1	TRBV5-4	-	CASSLSPTGNTEAFF	TGTGCCAGCAGCTTATCCCCGACAGGGAACACTGAAGCTTTCTTT
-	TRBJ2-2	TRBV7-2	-	CASSRDLAGTGELFF	TGTGCCAGCAGCCGGGACCTCGCGGGGACCGGGGAGCTGTTTTTT
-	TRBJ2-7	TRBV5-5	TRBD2	CASSGGLAGYEQYF	TGTGCCAGCAGCGGGGGACTAGCGGGCTACGAGCAGTACTTC
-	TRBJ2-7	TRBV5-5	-	CASSLRQGGTEQYF	TGTGCCAGCAGCTTGCGGCAGGGGGGTACCGAGCAGTACTTC
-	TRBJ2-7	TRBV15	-	CATSRETGLSYEQYF	TGTGCCACCAGCAGAGAAACAGGCCTCTCCTACGAGCAGTACTTC
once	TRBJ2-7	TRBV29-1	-	CSVEAGQGSSGRYEQYF	TGCAGCGTTGAAGCGGGACAGGGTTCTAGCGGGAGATACGAGCAGTACTTC
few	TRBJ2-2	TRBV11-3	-	CASSRTERTGELFF	TGTGCCAGCAGCCGGACAGAACGCACCGGGGAGCTGTTTTTT
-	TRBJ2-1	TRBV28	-	CASSLAGDNEQFF	TGTGCCAGCAGTTTAGCAGGGGACAATGAGCAGTTCTTC
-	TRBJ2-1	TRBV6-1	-	CASSEPARGNEQFF	TGTGCCAGCAGTGAGCCCGCCCGGGGCAATGAGCAGTTCTTC
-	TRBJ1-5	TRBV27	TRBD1	CASGTGRQPQHF	TGTGCCAGCGGGACAGGACGTCAGCCCCAGCATTTT
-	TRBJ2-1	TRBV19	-	CASSIEGAAYNEQFF	TGTGCCAGTAGTATAGAAGGGGCGGCCTACAATGAGCAGTTCTTC
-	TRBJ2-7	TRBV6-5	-	CASSYSREQYF	TGTGCCAGCAGTTACTCGCGCGAGCAGTACTTC
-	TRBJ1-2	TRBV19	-	CASSPSGRHGYTF	TGTGCCAGTAGTCCCAGCGGGAGGCATGGCTACACCTTC
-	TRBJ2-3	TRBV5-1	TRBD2	CASSLLTSGSTDTQYF	TGCGCCAGCAGCTTGCTGACTAGCGGGAGCACAGATACGCAGTATTTT
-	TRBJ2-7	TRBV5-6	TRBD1	CASRGQGTSNEQYF	TGTGCCAGCAGGGGACAGGGGACCTCCAACGAGCAGTACTTC
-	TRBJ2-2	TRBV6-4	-	CASSYDSTGGELFF	TGTGCCAGCAGTTACGATAGCACGGGCGGGGAGCTGTTTTTT
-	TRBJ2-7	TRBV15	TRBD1	CATSNKIRQGIGEQYF	TGTGCCACCAGCAACAAAATTAGACAGGGGATCGGCGAGCAGTACTTC
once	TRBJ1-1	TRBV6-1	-	CASRSGGIYTEAFF	TGTGCCAGCCGGAGTGGGGGGATTTACACTGAAGCTTTCTTT
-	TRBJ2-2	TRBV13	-	CASSSRTGPRGWTGELFF	TGTGCCAGCAGCTCCCGTACAGGCCCCAGGGGTTGGACCGGGGAGCTGTTTTTT
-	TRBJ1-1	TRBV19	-	CASTSSEAFF	TGTGCCAGTACGAGTTCTGAAGCTTTCTTT
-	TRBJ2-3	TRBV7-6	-	CASSLVGAGVGNTQYF	TGTGCCAGCAGCTTAGTTGGGGCAGGGGTGGGAAATACGCAGTATTTT
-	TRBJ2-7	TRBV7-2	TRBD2	CASSPRTSLNEQYF	TGTGCCAGCAGCCCAAGGACTAGTTTAAACGAGCAGTACTTC